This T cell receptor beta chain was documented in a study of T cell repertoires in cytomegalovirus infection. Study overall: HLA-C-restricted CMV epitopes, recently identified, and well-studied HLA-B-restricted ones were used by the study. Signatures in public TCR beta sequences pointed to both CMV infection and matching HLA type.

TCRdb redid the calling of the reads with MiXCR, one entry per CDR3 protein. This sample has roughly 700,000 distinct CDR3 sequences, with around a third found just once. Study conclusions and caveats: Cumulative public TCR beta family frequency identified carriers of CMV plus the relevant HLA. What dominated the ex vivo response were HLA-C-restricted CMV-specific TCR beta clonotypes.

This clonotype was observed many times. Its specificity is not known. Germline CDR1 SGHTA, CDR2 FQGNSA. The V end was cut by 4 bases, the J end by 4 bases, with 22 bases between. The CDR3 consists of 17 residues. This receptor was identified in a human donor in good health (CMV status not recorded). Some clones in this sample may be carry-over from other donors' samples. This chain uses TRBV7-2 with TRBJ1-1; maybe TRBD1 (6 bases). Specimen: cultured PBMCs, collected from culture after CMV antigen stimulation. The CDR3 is CASSYRTGGGRGTEAFF. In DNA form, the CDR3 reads TGTGCCAGCAGCTATCGCACGGGGGGGGGGCGCGGCACTGAAGCTTTCTTT.